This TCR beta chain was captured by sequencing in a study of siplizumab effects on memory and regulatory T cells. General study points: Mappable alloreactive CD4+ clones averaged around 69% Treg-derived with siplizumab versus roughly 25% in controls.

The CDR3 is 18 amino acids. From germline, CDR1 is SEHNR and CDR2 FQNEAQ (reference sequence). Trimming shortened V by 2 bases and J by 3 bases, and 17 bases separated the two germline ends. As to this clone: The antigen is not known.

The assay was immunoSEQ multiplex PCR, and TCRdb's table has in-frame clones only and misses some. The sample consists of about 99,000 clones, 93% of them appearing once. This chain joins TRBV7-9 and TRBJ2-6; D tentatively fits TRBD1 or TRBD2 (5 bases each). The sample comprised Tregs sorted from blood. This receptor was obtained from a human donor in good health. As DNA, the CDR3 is TGTGCCAGCAGCTTAAGAGGGGCCTTCCGTGGTGGGGCCAACGTCCTGACTTTC. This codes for CASSLRGAFRGGANVLTF.